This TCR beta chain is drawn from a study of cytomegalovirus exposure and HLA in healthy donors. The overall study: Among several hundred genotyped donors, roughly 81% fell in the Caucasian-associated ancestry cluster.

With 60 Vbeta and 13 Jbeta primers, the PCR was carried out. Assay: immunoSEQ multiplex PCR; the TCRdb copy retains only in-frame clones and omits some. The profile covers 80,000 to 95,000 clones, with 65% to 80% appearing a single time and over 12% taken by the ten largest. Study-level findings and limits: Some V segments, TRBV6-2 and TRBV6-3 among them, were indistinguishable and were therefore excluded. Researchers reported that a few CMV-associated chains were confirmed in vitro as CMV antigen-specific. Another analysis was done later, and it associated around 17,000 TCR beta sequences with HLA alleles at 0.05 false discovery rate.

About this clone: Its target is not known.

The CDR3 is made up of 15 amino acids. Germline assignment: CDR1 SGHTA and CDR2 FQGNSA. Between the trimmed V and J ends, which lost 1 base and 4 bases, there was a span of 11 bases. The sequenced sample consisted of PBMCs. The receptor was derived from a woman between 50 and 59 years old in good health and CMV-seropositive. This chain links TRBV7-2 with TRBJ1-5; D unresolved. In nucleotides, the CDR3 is TGTGCCAGCAGCTTAGTGGTCAATACTAATCAGCCCCAGCATTTT. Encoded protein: CASSLVVNTNQPQHF.